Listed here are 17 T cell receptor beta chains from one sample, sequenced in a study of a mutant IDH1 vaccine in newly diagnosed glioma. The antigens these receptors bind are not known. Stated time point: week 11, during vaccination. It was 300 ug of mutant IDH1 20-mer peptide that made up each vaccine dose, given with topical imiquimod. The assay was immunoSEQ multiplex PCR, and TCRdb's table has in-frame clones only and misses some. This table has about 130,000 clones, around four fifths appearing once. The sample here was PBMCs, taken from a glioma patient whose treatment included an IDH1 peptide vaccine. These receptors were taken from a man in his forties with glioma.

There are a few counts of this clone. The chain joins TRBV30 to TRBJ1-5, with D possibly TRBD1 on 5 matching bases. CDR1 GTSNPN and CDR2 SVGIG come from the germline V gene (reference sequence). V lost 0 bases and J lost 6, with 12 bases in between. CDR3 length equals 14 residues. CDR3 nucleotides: TGTGCCTGGAGTGTCTCCCTAAGGGGTCAGCCCCAGCATTTT. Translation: CAWSVSLRGQPQHF.

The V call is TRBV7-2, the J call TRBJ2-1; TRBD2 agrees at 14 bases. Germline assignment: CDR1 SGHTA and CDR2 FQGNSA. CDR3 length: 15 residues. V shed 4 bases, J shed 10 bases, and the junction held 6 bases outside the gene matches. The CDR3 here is CASSSPGLAGVEQFF. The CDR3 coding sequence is TGTGCCAGCAGCTCCCCGGGACTAGCGGGAGTAGAGCAGTTCTTC.

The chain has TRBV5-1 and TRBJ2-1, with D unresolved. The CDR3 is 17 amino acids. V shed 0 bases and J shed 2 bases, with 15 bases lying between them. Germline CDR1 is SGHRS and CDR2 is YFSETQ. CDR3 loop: CASSLEPRGRPYNEQFF. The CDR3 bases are TGCGCCAGCAGCTTGGAGCCCCGTGGCAGACCCTACAATGAGCAGTTCTTC.

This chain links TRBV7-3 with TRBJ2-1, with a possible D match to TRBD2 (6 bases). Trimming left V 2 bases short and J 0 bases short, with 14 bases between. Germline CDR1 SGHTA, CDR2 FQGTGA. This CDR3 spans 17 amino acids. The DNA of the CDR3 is TGTGCCAGCAGCTTAGGTCAGCGGGCGAGCTCCTACAATGAGCAGTTCTTC. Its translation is CASSLGQRASSYNEQFF.

The CDR3 DNA sequence: TGTGCCATCAGGGATATCCCCCTCCTGAACACTGAAGCTTTCTTT. Translating gives CAIRDIPLLNTEAFF. This chain joins TRBV10-3 and TRBJ1-1; D is uncertain. The germline gives CDR1 ENHRY, CDR2 SYGVKD. The CDR3 spans 15 residues. Between the trimmed V and J ends, which lost 6 bases and 0 bases, there was a span of 14 bases.

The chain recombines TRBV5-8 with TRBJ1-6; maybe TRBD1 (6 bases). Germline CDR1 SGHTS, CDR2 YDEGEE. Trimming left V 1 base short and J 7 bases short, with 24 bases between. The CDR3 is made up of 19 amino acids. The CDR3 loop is CASSLKGKGRGTYNSPLHF. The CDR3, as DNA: TGTGCCAGCAGCTTGAAAGGGAAGGGCAGGGGCACTTACAATTCACCCCTCCACTTT.

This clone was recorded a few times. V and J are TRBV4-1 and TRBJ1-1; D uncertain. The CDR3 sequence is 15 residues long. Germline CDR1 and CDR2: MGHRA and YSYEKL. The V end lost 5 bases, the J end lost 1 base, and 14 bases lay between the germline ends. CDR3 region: CASSSLWPGNTEAFF. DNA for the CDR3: TGCGCCAGCAGCTCTCTATGGCCGGGGAACACTGAAGCTTTCTTT.

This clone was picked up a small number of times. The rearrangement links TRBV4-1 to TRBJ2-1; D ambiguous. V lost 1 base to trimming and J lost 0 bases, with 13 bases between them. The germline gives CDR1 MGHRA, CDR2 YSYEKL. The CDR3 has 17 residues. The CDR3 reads CASSQVDLGISYNEQFF. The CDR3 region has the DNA TGCGCCAGCAGCCAAGTCGACTTGGGCATCTCCTACAATGAGCAGTTCTTC.

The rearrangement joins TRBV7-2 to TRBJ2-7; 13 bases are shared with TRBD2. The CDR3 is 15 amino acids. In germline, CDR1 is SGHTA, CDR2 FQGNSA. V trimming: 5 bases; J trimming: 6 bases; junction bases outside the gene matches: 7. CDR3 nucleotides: TGTGCCAGCAGCGCCTCGGGACTAGCGGGGTTCGAGCAGTACTTC. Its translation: CASSASGLAGFEQYF. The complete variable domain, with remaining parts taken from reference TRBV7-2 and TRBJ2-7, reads GAGVSQSPSNKVTEKGKDVELRCDPISGHTALYWYRQSLGQGLEFLIYFQGNSAPDKSGLPSDRFSAERTGGSVSTLTIQRTQQEDSAVYLCASSASGLAGFEQYFGPGTRLTVT.

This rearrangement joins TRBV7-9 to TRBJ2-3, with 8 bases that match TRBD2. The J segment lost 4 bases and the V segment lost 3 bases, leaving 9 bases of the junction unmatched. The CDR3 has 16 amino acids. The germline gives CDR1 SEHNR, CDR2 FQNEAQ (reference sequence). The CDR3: CASSFLSASGSDTQYF. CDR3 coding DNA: TGTGCCAGCAGCTTTCTGTCGGCTAGCGGGTCAGATACGCAGTATTTT. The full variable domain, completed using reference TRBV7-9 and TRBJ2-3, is DTGVSQNPRHKITKRGQNVTFRCDPISEHNRLYWYRQTLGQGPEFLTYFQNEAQLEKSRLLSDRFSAERPKGSFSTLEIQRTEQGDSAMYLCASSFLSASGSDTQYFGPGTRLTVL.

CDR3 DNA sequence: TGTGCCAGCAGCGCAGCAGGGGGTAGTATAGAGACCCAGTACTTC. Residues: CASSAAGGSIETQYF. This sequence joins TRBV11-2 and TRBJ2-5; 7 bases align to TRBD1. This CDR3 is 15 amino acids long. V lost 5 bases and J lost 4; bases outside the gene matches: 10. CDR1 is SGHAT, CDR2 FQNNGV, per germline.

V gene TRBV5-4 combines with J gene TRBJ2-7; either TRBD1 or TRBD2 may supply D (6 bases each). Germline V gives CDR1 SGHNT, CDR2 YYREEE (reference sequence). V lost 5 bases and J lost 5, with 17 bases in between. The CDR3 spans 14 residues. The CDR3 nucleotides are TGTGCCAGCAGAGGAGAGGGGGGCGGCAACGAGCAGTACTTC. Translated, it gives CASRGEGGGNEQYF.

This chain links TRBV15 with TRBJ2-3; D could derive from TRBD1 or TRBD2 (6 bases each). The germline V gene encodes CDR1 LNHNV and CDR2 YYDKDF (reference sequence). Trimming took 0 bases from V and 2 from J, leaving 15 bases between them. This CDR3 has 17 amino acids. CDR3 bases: TGTGCCACCAGCAGAGATCTCGGGGGCATGGCCACAGATACGCAGTATTTT. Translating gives CATSRDLGGMATDTQYF.

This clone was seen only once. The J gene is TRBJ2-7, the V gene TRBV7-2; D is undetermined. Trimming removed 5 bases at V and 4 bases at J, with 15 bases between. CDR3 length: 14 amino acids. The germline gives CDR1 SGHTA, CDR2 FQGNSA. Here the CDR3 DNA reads TGTGCCAGCAGCCAAGTTGGGGTCGAGTACGAGCAGTACTTC. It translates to CASSQVGVEYEQYF.

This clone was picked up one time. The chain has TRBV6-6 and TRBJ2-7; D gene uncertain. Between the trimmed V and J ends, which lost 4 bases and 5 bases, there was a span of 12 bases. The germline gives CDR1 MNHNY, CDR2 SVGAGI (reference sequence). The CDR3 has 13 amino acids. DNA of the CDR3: TGTGCCAGCAGTTCCCTAAGGGCCCACGAGCAGTACTTC. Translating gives CASSSLRAHEQYF.

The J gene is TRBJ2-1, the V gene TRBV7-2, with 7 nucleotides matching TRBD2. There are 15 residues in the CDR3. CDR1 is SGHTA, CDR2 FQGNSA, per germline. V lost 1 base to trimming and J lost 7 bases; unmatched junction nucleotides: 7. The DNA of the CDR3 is TGTGCCAGCAGCTTAGGGGCGGGAGCAGGGAATGAGCAGTTCTTC. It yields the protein CASSLGAGAGNEQFF.

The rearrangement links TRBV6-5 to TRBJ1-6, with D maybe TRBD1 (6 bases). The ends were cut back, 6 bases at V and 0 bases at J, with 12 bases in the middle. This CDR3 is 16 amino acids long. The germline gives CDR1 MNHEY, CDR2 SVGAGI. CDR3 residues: CASSYRVSSYNSPLHF. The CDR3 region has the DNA TGTGCCAGCAGCTACAGGGTCAGCTCCTATAATTCACCCCTCCACTTT.